This is a list of T cell receptor beta chains from one sample in a study of response to subunit inactivated influenza vaccine. TCRdb recomputed calls from the RT-PCR reads with MiXCR, one row per CDR3 protein. In the table there are about 800,000 distinct CDR3 sequences, 21% of which are singletons. This specimen consisted of PBMCs from blood, obtained about 5 days after vaccination. These receptors came from a man aged 50 to 60 who received an inactivated influenza vaccine. The CDR3 runs from the conserved cysteine through the conserved F or W. D genes are given only for firm matches. Clone size is not always given. Where it is, it says once, few, many or a class for expanded clones.

cdr3_length	d_call	v_call	j_call	clone_size	cdr3_aa	cdr3_nt
13	TRBD1	TRBV20-1	TRBJ1-5	many	CSARTGGNQPQHF	TGCAGTGCTAGGACAGGGGGCAATCAGCCCCAGCATTTT
13	.	TRBV29-1	TRBJ1-2	.	CSADSRENYGYTF	TGCAGCGCGGACTCCCGGGAGAACTATGGCTACACCTTC
16	.	TRBV7-9	TRBJ2-7	few	CASSLVLQGWAYEQYF	TGTGCCAGCAGCTTAGTTCTCCAGGGGTGGGCCTACGAGCAGTACTTC
13	.	TRBV7-9	TRBJ2-1	.	CASSLDLGWEQFF	TGTGCCAGCAGCTTAGACCTGGGGTGGGAACAGTTCTTC
15	TRBD1	TRBV7-2	TRBJ2-1	.	CASTAPGTGVNEQFF	TGTGCCAGCACAGCGCCCGGGACAGGGGTCAATGAGCAGTTCTTC
14	TRBD1	TRBV6-2/TRBV6-3	TRBJ2-1	many	CASRTGGIHNEQFF	TGTGCCAGCAGAACAGGGGGTATTCACAATGAGCAGTTCTTC
16	.	TRBV28	TRBJ2-1	few	CASSLRETSVVNEQFF	TGTGCCAGCAGTTTAAGGGAGACCTCCGTCGTCAATGAGCAGTTCTTC
15	TRBD2	TRBV20-1	TRBJ2-1	few	CSATPLAGHGNEQFF	TGCAGTGCTACCCCACTAGCGGGTCACGGGAATGAGCAGTTCTTC
16	.	TRBV24-1	TRBJ2-4	few	CATSETGPSAKNIQYF	TGTGCCACCAGTGAAACGGGACCGTCCGCCAAAAACATTCAGTACTTC
13	.	TRBV15	TRBJ2-1	few	CATSRRLENEQFF	TGTGCCACCAGCAGAAGACTGGAAAATGAGCAGTTCTTC
15	.	TRBV3-1	TRBJ2-5	.	CASSQGGLRQETQYF	TGTGCCAGCAGCCAAGGGGGACTGCGCCAAGAGACCCAGTACTTC
15	.	TRBV5-6	TRBJ2-7	.	CASSLDSLRSYEQYF	TGTGCCAGCAGCTTGGACAGCTTACGATCCTACGAGCAGTACTTC
17	.	TRBV27	TRBJ2-1	many	CASSLSGAIRSYNEQFF	TGTGCCAGCAGCTTGTCCGGGGCCATCCGCTCCTACAATGAGCAGTTCTTC
13	TRBD1	TRBV12-3/TRBV12-4	TRBJ1-1	few	CASSTGGVTEAFF	TGTGCCAGCAGCACAGGGGGCGTCACTGAAGCTTTCTTT
16	TRBD2	TRBV9	TRBJ2-5	few	CASSAQLAGGSETQYF	TGTGCCAGCAGCGCGCAACTAGCGGGAGGTAGCGAGACCCAGTACTTC
13	TRBD1	TRBV12-3/TRBV12-4	TRBJ2-5	.	CASQTGAQETQYF	TGTGCCAGTCAAACAGGGGCGCAAGAGACCCAGTACTTC
17	.	TRBV24-1	TRBJ2-2	.	CATSDDSRAEGRGELFF	TGTGCCACCAGTGACGATAGTCGAGCGGAGGGCCGCGGGGAGCTGTTTTTT